The next 11 T cell receptor beta chains were all read from a single sample in a study of regulatory T cells in long-lasting Graves disease. Time point defined: newly diagnosed GD, antithyroid drugs for less than 3 months. Isolated PBMC RNA provided the starting material for the TCR library. In building TCR beta libraries, iRepertoire HTBI primers were used together with Arm-PCR of CDR3 regions. MiXCR, run by TCRdb on the multiplex PCR reads, gives a single entry per CDR3 protein. The sample shows approximately 350,000 distinct CDR3 sequences, 16% of them seen only once. The sample was also linked to a second study, of T cells in Graves' hyperthyroidism and ophthalmopathy.

Sequences were derived from peripheral blood mononuclear cells (PBMCs), sampled at new diagnosis, from a patient treated with antithyroid drugs. The receptors come from a man aged 35-49 years with Graves disease.

The chain uses TRBV2 and TRBJ2-3; no reliable D call. The V gene lost 3 bases and the J gene lost 1 base, with 8 bases spanning the gap. This CDR3 contains 14 residues. From germline, CDR1 is SNHLY and CDR2 FYNNEI. The CDR3 reads CASSDYGGTDTQYF. The CDR3 DNA is TGTGCCAGCAGTGACTATGGGGGCACAGATACGCAGTATTTT. The complete variable domain, with remaining parts taken from reference TRBV2 and TRBJ2-3, reads EPEVTQTPSHQVTQMGQEVILRCVPISNHLYFYWYRQILGQKVEFLVSFYNNEISEKSEIFDDQFSVERPDGSNFTLKIRSTKLEDSAMYFCASSDYGGTDTQYFGPGTRLTVL.

This clonotype was picked up many times. CDR3: CASCPGKGRPSNQPQHF. The CDR3 DNA follows: TGTGCCAGCTGTCCTGGGAAGGGCAGACCTAGCAATCAGCCCCAGCATTTT. The V gene is TRBV28, the J gene TRBJ1-5; D not certain. CDR3 length: 17 amino acids. The V end lost 8 bases, the J end lost 0 bases, and 20 bases lay between the germline ends. CDR1 MDHEN and CDR2 SYDVKM come from the germline V gene.

This clonotype was detected many times. This rearrangement joins TRBV20-1 to TRBJ2-2; 7 positions match TRBD2. The germline gives CDR1 DFQATT, CDR2 SNEGSKA (reference sequence). Trimming cost V 5 bases and J 2 bases; bases outside gene matches: 5. This CDR3 spans 14 amino acids. The CDR3, as DNA: TGCAGTGCTGGCCGGGACTACAACACCGGGGAGCTGTTTTTT. Its protein product is CSAGRDYNTGELFF.

This clonotype was observed many times. V usage is TRBV27 and J usage is TRBJ1-2, with 9 bases aligning to TRBD1. Per germline, CDR1 MNHEY and CDR2 SMNVEV (reference sequence). Losses at the gene ends were 0 bases for V and 4 bases for J; bases not matched to a gene: 12. The CDR3 contains 18 residues. This chain's CDR3 is CASSLSWDRAIRGYGYTF. For the CDR3, the DNA is TGTGCCAGCAGTTTATCATGGGACAGGGCCATTAGAGGCTATGGCTACACCTTC.

In this sample, this clonotype turned up a few times. The genes are TRBV20-1 and TRBJ2-7; 8 bases are a match to TRBD1. The CDR3 loop spans 12 amino acids. V was pared by 6 bases and J by 5 bases, with 6 bases of the junction left unmatched. Germline V lookup: CDR1 DFQATT, CDR2 SNEGSKA (reference sequence). CDR3 sequence: CSAPDRDHEQYF. The DNA of the CDR3 is TGCAGTGCACCGGACAGGGACCACGAGCAGTACTTC.

In this sample, this clonotype turned up many times. The J gene is TRBJ2-7, the V gene TRBV5-1; possible D gene TRBD1, 6 bases. V lost 4 bases and J lost 0, with 11 bases in between. CDR3 length: 14 amino acids. Germline CDR1 and CDR2: SGHRS and YFSETQ. CDR3 residues: CASSQDSTSYEQYF. DNA of the CDR3: TGCGCCAGCAGCCAGGACAGTACCTCCTACGAGCAGTACTTC.

This clonotype was counted many times. A single base is all that separates this from a far larger clone, so a read error is likely. The gene calls are TRBV6-2 or TRBV6-3 and TRBJ2-1; 7 nucleotides line up with TRBD2. V lost 1 base, J lost 13 bases, and 16 bases stayed unmatched. The CDR3 has 16 amino acids. CDR1 and CDR2 (germline): MNHEY, SVGEGT. The CDR3 coding sequence is TGTGCCAGCAGTTACTGGTCCGGGGGGTACCAAGAGACCCAGTTCTTC. It encodes CASSYWSGGYQETQFF.

This clonotype has only a few counts. The V gene is TRBV11-2, the J gene TRBJ2-7; 10 nucleotides align to TRBD1. Germline V lookup: CDR1 SGHAT, CDR2 FQNNGV. This CDR3 contains 14 residues. The ends lost 1 base at V and 7 bases at J; junction bases unmatched: 4. The chain's CDR3 is CASSLVDRGEEQYF. The CDR3 nucleotides are TGTGCCAGCAGCTTAGTGGACAGGGGGGAAGAGCAGTACTTC.

The sample holds many counts of this clonotype. The J gene is TRBJ2-1, the V gene TRBV7-9; weak D call: TRBD1 (6 bases). The CDR3 consists of 13 residues. Germline CDR1 SEHNR, CDR2 FQNEAQ (reference sequence). Trimming pared 7 bases from V and 5 bases from J, leaving 12 bases between. This CDR3 is CASNRVYDNEQFF. For the CDR3, the DNA is TGTGCCAGCAACAGGGTCTACGACAATGAGCAGTTCTTC.

The sample holds many counts of this clonotype. The chain carries TRBV5-1 and TRBJ1-4, with 12 bases fitting TRBD1. CDR3 length: 15 residues. Losses at the gene ends were 4 bases for V and 8 bases for J; bases not matched to a gene: 6. Germline assignment: CDR1 SGHRS and CDR2 YFSETQ. The CDR3 reads CASSLSGTGGEKLFF. The CDR3 nucleotides are TGCGCCAGCAGCCTATCCGGGACAGGGGGCGAAAAACTGTTTTTT. Complete variable domain (other parts from reference TRBV5-1 and TRBJ1-4): KAGVTQTPRYLIKTRGQQVTLSCSPISGHRSVSWYQQTPGQGLQFLFEYFSETQRNKGNFPGRFSGRQFSNSRSEMNVSTLELGDSALYLCASSLSGTGGEKLFFGSGTQLSVL.

This clonotype was observed a few times. The chain combines TRBV3-1 with TRBJ1-2, with D perhaps TRBD1 (6 bases). V shed 3 bases and J shed 8 bases, with 13 bases lying between them. CDR3 length equals 13 residues. Germline CDR1 LGHDT, CDR2 YNNKEL (reference sequence). CDR3 region: CASSQRGLGGYTF. In nucleotides, the CDR3 is TGTGCCAGCAGCCAGAGGGGGTTGGGCGGCTACACCTTC.